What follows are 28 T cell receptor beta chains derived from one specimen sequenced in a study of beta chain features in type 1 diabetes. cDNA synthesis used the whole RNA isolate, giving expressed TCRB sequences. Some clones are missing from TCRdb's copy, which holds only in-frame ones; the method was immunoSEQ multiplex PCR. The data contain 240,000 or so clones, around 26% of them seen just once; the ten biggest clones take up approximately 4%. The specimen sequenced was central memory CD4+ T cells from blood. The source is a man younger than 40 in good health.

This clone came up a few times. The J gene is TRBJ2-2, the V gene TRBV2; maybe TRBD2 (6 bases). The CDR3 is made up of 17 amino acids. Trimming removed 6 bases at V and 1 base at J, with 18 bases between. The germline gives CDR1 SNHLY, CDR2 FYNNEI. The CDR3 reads CASRDDSGGENTGELFF. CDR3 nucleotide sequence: TGTGCCAGCAGGGACGATTCGGGCGGGGAGAACACCGGGGAGCTGTTTTTT.

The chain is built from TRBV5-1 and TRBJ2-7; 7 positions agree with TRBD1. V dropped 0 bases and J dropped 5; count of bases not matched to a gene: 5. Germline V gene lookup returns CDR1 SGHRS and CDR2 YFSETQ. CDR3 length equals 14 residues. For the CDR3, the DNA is TGCGCCAGCAGCTTGGAACAGGGGTACCACGAGCAGTACTTC. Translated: CASSLEQGYHEQYF.

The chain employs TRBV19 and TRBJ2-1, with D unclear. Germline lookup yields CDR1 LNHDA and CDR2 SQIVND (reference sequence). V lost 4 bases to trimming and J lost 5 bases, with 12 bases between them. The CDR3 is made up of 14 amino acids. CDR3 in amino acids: CASSKGLRNNEQFF. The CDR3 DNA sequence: TGTGCCAGTAGTAAGGGTCTCAGGAACAATGAGCAGTTCTTC.

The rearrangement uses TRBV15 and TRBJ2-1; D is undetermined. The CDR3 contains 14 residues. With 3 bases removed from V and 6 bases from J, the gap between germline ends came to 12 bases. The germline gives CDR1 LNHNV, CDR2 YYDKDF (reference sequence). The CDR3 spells CATSRYGAGNEQFF. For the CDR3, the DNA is TGTGCCACCAGCAGGTATGGAGCTGGCAATGAGCAGTTCTTC.

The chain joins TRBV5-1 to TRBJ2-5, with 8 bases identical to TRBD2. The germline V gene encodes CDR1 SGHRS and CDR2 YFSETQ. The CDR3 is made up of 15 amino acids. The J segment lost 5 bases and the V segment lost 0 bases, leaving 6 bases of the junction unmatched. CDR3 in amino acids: CASSLGSGIGETQYF. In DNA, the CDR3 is TGCGCCAGCAGCTTGGGTAGCGGGATTGGGGAGACCCAGTACTTC.

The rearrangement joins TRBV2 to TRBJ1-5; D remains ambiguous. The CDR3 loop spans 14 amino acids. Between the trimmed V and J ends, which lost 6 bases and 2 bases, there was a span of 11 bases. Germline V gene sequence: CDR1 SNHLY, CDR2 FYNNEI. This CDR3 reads CASRGNVGNQPQHF. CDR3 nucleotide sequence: TGTGCCAGCAGAGGGAACGTGGGCAATCAGCCCCAGCATTTT.

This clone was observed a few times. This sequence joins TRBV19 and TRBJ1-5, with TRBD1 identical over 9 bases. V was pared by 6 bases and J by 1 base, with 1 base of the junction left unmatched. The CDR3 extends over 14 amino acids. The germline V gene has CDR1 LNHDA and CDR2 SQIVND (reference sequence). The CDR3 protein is CASRDRGSNQPQHF. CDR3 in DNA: TGTGCCAGTAGGGACAGGGGAAGCAATCAGCCCCAGCATTTT.

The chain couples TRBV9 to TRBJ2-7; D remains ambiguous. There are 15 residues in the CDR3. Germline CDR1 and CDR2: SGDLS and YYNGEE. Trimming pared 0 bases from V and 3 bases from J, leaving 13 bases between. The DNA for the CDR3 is TGTGCCAGCAGCGTAGTGGCGGAATCGTACTACGAGCAGTACTTC. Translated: CASSVVAESYYEQYF. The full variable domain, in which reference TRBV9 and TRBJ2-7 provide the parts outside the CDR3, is DSGVTQTPKHLITATGQRVTLRCSPRSGDLSVYWYQQSLDQGLQFLIQYYNGEERAKGNILERFSAQQFPDLHSELNLSSLELGDSALYFCASSVVAESYYEQYFGPGTRLTVT.

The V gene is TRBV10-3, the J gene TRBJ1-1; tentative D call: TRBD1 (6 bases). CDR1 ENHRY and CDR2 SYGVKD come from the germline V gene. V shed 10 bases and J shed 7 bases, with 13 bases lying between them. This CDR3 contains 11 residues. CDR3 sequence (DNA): TGTGCCACCACAGGGTTGGGTGAAGCTTTCTTT. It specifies CATTGLGEAFF.

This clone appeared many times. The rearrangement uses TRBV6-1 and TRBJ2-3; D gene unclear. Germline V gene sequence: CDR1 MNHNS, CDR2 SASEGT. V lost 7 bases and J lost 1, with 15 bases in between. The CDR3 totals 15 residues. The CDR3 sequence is CASNPTQRGTDTQYF. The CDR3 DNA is TGTGCCAGCAACCCGACACAAAGGGGCACAGATACGCAGTATTTT.

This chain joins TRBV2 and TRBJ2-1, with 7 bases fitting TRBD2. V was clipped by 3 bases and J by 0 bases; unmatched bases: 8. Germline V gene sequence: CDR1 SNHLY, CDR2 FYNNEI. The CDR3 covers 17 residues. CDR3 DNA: TGTGCCAGCAGTGATCTCTACAGGACTAGCTCCTACAATGAGCAGTTCTTC. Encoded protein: CASSDLYRTSSYNEQFF. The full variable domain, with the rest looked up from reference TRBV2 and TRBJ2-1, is EPEVTQTPSHQVTQMGQEVILRCVPISNHLYFYWYRQILGQKVEFLVSFYNNEISEKSEIFDDQFSVERPDGSNFTLKIRSTKLEDSAMYFCASSDLYRTSSYNEQFFGPGTRLTVL.

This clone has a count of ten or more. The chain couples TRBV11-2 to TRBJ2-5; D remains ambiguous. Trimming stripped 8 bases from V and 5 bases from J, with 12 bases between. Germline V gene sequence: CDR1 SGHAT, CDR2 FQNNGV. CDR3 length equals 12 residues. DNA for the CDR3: TGTGCCAGCGGACGACTGGATGAGACCCAGTACTTC. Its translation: CASGRLDETQYF.

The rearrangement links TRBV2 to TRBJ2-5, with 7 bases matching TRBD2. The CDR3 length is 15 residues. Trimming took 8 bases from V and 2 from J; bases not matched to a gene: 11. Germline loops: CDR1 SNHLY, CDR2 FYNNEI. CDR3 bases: TGTGCCAGCTATGGACTAGGACAAGTACAAGAGACCCAGTACTTC. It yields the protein CASYGLGQVQETQYF. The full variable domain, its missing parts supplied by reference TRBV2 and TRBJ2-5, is EPEVTQTPSHQVTQMGQEVILRCVPISNHLYFYWYRQILGQKVEFLVSFYNNEISEKSEIFDDQFSVERPDGSNFTLKIRSTKLEDSAMYFCASYGLGQVQETQYFGPGTRLLVL.

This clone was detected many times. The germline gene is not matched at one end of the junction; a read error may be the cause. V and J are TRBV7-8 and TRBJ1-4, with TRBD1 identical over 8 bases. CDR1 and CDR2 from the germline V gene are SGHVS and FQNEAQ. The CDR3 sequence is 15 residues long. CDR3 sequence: CASSLDRGTNEKLFF. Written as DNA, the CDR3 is TGTGCCAGCAGTTTAGACAGGGGTACTAATGAAAAACTGTTTTTT. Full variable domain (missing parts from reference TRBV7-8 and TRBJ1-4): GAGVSQSPRYKVAKRGQDVALRCDPISGHVSLFWYQQALGQGPEFLTYFQNEAQLDKSGLPSDRFFAERPEGSVSTLKIQRTQQEDSAVYLCASSLDRGTNEKLFFGSGTQLSVL.

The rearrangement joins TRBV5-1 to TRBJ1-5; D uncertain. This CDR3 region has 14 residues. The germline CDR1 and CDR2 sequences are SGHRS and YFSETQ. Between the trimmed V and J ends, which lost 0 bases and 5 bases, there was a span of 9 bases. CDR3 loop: CASSLDPAYQPQHF. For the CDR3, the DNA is TGCGCCAGCAGCTTGGACCCCGCCTATCAGCCCCAGCATTTT. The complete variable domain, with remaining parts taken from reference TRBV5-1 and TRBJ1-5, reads KAGVTQTPRYLIKTRGQQVTLSCSPISGHRSVSWYQQTPGQGLQFLFEYFSETQRNKGNFPGRFSGRQFSNSRSEMNVSTLELGDSALYLCASSLDPAYQPQHFGDGTRLSIL.

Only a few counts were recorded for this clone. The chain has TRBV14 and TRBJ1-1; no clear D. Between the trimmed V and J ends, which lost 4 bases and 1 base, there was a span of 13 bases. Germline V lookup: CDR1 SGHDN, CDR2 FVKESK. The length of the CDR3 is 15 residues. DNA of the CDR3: TGTGCCAGCAGCCGCGGCCGTGGGTGGAACACTGAAGCTTTCTTT. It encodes CASSRGRGWNTEAFF.

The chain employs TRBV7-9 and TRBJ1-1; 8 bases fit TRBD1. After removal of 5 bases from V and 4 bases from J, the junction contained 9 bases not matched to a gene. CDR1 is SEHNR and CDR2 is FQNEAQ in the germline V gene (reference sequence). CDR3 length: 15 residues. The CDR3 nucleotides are TGTGCCAGCAGCCACGTCGGACAGGGAATCACTGAAGCTTTCTTT. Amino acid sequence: CASSHVGQGITEAFF.

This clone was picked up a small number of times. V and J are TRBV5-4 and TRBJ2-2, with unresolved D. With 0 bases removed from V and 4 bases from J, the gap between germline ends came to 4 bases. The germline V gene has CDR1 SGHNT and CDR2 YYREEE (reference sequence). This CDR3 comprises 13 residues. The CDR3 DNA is TGTGCCAGCAGCTTGGATGGCACCGGGGAGCTGTTTTTT. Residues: CASSLDGTGELFF.

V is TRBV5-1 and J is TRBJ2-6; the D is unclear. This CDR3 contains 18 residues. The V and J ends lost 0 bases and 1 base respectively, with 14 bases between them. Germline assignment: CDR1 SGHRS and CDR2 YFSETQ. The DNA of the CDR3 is TGCGCCAGCAGCTTGGAGGCCCCTCAGGCGTCTGGGGCCAACGTCCTGACTTTC. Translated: CASSLEAPQASGANVLTF.

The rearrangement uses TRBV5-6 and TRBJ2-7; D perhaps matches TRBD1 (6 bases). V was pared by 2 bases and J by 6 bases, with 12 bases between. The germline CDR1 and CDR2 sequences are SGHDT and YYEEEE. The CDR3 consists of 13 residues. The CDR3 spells CASSFPDRTEQYF. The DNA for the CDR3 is TGTGCCAGCAGCTTTCCCGACAGGACCGAGCAGTACTTC.

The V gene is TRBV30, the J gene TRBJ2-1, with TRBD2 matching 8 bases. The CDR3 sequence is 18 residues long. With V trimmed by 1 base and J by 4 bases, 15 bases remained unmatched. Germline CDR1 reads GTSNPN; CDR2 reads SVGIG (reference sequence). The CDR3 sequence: CAWSGSGPTSGYYNEQFF. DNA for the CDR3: TGTGCCTGGAGTGGATCAGGACCCACTAGCGGATATTACAATGAGCAGTTCTTC.

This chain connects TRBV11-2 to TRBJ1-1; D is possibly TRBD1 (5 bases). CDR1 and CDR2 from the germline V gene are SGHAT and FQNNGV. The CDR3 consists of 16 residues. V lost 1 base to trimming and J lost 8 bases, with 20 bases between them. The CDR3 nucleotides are TGTGCCAGCAGCTTAGTTGGTTCGGGCAGGGAGAAGGAAGCTTTCTTT. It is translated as CASSLVGSGREKEAFF.

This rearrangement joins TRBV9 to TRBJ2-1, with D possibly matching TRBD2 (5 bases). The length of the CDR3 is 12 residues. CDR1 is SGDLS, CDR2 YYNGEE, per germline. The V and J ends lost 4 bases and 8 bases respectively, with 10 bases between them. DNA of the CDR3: TGTGCCAGCAGCCTCGGGGTCGATGAGCAGTTCTTC. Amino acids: CASSLGVDEQFF. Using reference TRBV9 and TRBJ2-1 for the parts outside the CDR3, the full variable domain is DSGVTQTPKHLITATGQRVTLRCSPRSGDLSVYWYQQSLDQGLQFLIQYYNGEERAKGNILERFSAQQFPDLHSELNLSSLELGDSALYFCASSLGVDEQFFGPGTRLTVL.

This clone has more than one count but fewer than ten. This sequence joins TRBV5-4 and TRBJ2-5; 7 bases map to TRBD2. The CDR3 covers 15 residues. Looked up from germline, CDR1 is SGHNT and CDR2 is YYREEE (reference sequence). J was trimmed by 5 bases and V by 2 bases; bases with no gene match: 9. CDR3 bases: TGTGCCAGCAGCTTCCGGACACCCGGGGGGGAGACCCAGTACTTC. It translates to CASSFRTPGGETQYF.

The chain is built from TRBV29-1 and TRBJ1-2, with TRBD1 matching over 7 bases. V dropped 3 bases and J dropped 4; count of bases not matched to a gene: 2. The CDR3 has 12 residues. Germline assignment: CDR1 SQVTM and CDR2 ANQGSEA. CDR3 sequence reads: CSVDRDSYGYTF. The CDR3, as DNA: TGCAGCGTTGATAGGGACAGCTATGGCTACACCTTC.

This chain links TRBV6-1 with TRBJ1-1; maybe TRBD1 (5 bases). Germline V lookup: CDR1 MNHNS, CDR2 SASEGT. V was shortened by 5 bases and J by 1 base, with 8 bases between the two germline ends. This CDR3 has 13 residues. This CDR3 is CASSFGQNTEAFF. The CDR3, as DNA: TGTGCCAGCAGTTTCGGACAGAACACTGAAGCTTTCTTT.

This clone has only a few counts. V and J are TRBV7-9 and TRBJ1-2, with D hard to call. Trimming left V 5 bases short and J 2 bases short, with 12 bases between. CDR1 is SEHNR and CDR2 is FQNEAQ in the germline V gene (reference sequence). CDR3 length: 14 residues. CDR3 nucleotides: TGTGCCAGCAGCCCGGGTTCGGCGAACTATGGCTACACCTTC. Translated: CASSPGSANYGYTF.

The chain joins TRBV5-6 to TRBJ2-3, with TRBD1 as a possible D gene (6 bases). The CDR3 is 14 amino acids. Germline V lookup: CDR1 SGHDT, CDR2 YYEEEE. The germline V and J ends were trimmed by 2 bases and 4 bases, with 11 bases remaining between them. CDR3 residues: CASSFVRGSDTQYF. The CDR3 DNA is TGTGCCAGCAGCTTCGTCAGGGGCTCAGATACGCAGTATTTT.